Listed below are T cell receptor beta chains from one sample, sequenced in a study of regulatory T cells in long-lasting Graves disease. TCRdb reprocessed the multiplex PCR reads via MiXCR and lists one record per CDR3 protein. The profile shows 400,000 to 550,000 distinct CDR3 sequences, about 15% of them singletons. This sample also belongs to another study, concerning T cells in Graves' hyperthyroidism and ophthalmopathy.

The specimen comprised peripheral blood mononuclear cells (PBMCs), sampled at new diagnosis, from a patient treated with antithyroid drugs. The receptors originated from a woman aged 25 to 45 with Graves disease. The CDR3 runs from the conserved cysteine through the conserved F or W. The D gene is left open where the match is weak. Clone size appears in some rows only: once, few, many, or a class for an expanded clone.

.	TRBD2	TRBV20-1	TRBJ2-1	TGCAGTGCCATACTAGCGGGAGGAGTATATGAGCAGTTCTTC	CSAILAGGVYEQFF
many	.	TRBV5-1	TRBJ2-1	TGCGCCAGCAGAACAAATAACAATGAGCAGTTCTTC	CASRTNNNEQFF
many	.	TRBV27	TRBJ1-2	TGTGCCAGCAGTTTATCCCGAGGGGGGTTTAACTATGGCTACACCTTC	CASSLSRGGFNYGYTF
many	.	TRBV9	TRBJ2-7	TGTGCCAGCAGCGAGGAGGAAGGGTACTCCTACGAGCAGTACTTC	CASSEEEGYSYEQYF
few	.	TRBV30	TRBJ2-2	TGTGCCTGGAGTATCCGGACAGAAAACACCGGGGAGCTGTTTTTT	CAWSIRTENTGELFF
many	.	TRBV5-1	TRBJ2-7	TGCGCCAGCAGCGCCCGTACGTGGGTCGCCAACTCCTACGAGCAGTACTTC	CASSARTWVANSYEQYF
few	.	TRBV6-2/TRBV6-3	TRBJ1-5	TGTGCCGGCAGTGTCGAAAGGGTGGGCAATCAGCCCCAGCATTTT	CAGSVERVGNQPQHF
few	.	TRBV5-5	TRBJ1-5	TGTGCCAGCAGCTTGATCCAGGGGCGGAATCAGCCCCAGCATTTT	CASSLIQGRNQPQHF
.	.	TRBV19	TRBJ1-6	TGTGCCAGTAGTCTCGGGGCGAATTTACCCCTCCACTTT	CASSLGANLPLHF
.	.	TRBV2	TRBJ2-7	TGTGCCGGCAGTGAAGCGCGGCACGAGCAGTACTTC	CAGSEARHEQYF
few	.	TRBV5-1	TRBJ2-5	TGTGCCAGCAGTAGACAGCCAGTGGAGACCCAGTACTTC	CASSRQPVETQYF
many	.	TRBV5-6	TRBJ1-2	TGTGCCAGCAGCTTCGTTTCCCTCGATTATGGCTACACCTTC	CASSFVSLDYGYTF
few	.	TRBV30	TRBJ1-5	TGTGCCTCACAGGCGTCTAGCAATCAGCCCCAGCATTTT	CASQASSNQPQHF
few	.	TRBV19	TRBJ2-3	TGTGCCAGTAGACCGGGGGATAGCGGCACAGATACGCAGTATTTT	CASRPGDSGTDTQYF
few	TRBD1	TRBV29-1	TRBJ2-1	TGCAGCGCGGGACAGGCCTACAATGAGCAGTTCTTC	CSAGQAYNEQFF
many	.	TRBV27	TRBJ2-3	TGTGCCAGCAGTTCCACCACACCCGGCTTGGGTGCAGATACGCAGTATTTT	CASSSTTPGLGADTQYF
once	TRBD2	TRBV11-1	TRBJ2-1	TGTGCCAGCAGCCCACCGGGACTAGCGGTCTTTCACAATGAGCAGTTCTTC	CASSPPGLAVFHNEQFF
many	TRBD1	TRBV29-1	TRBJ2-4	TGCAGCGTTGTGCGGCCGACAGGGGGGGGGGACATTCAGTACTTC	CSVVRPTGGGDIQYF
many	.	TRBV11-2	TRBJ1-1	TGTGCCAGCAGCTTATACGGGCAGTCAGTTACTGAAGCTTTCTTT	CASSLYGQSVTEAFF
many	TRBD1	TRBV27	TRBJ2-7	TGTGCCAGCAGCTTCCCCGGGACAGGGGGCCGAGAGCAGTACTTC	CASSFPGTGGREQYF
many	TRBD1	TRBV7-9	TRBJ1-4	TGTGCCAGCAGCTTAGCCGGACAGGGGACAAGTGAAAAACTGTTTTTT	CASSLAGQGTSEKLFF
few	.	TRBV19	TRBJ2-1	TGTGCCAGTAGTATGGCTATTAACAATGAGCAGTTCTTC	CASSMAINNEQFF
many	.	TRBV30	TRBJ2-5	TGTGCCTGGAGTGCCGAGGGCGAAGAGACCCAGTACTTC	CAWSAEGEETQYF
.	TRBD2	TRBV10-2	TRBJ2-3	TGCGCCAGCAGGGGACTAGCGGGAGCCCAAGGGGCAGATACGCAGTATTTT	CASRGLAGAQGADTQYF
.	TRBD1	TRBV5-6	TRBJ2-7	TGTGCCAGCAGCTTGGGAGTAGGGGACAGGGTGGGGCGAGAGCAGTACTTC	CASSLGVGDRVGREQYF
.	TRBD1	TRBV2	TRBJ1-5	TGTGCCAGCAGTGGGGACAGGGGCGGACGTCAGCCCCAGCATTTT	CASSGDRGGRQPQHF
.	.	TRBV6-1	TRBJ1-5	TGTGCCAGCAGTGAAGGAGGACTGGGTGTGCCCCAGCATTTT	CASSEGGLGVPQHF
.	TRBD2	TRBV5-1	TRBJ2-5	TGCGCCAGCAGCGCCGGACTAGCGGGAGAGACCCAGTACTTC	CASSAGLAGETQYF
many	.	TRBV9	TRBJ2-7	TGTGCCAGCAGCGTCGGCGGGGCCACCTACGAGCAGTACTTC	CASSVGGATYEQYF
many	.	TRBV28	TRBJ2-7	TGTGCCACTGGAGAACTTCCCTACGAGCAGTACTTC	CATGELPYEQYF
few	.	TRBV24-1	TRBJ1-4	TGTGCCACCAGTGCAGGCAGGGCAGGAAAACTGTTTTTT	CATSAGRAGKLFF
.	.	TRBV10-3	TRBJ2-1	TGTGCCATCAGTGAGTCTAAAGGGAGTCTGTCCTACAATGAGCAGTTCTTC	CAISESKGSLSYNEQFF
few	TRBD2	TRBV3-1	TRBJ2-5	TGTGCCAGCAGCCCTAGAATAGCGGGAGGGCCATGGGAGACCCAGTACTTC	CASSPRIAGGPWETQYF
.	.	TRBV20-1	TRBJ2-2	TGCAGTGCTAGAGATGAGTCCCGAGACACCGGGGAGCTGTTTTTT	CSARDESRDTGELFF
few	.	TRBV19	TRBJ2-1	TGTGCCAGTAGTATCGAGGTGTTAATGAACAATGAGCAGTTCTTC	CASSIEVLMNNEQFF
many	.	TRBV28	TRBJ2-5	TGTGCCAGCAGTCCCATTTGGACTAAAGAGACCCAGTACTTC	CASSPIWTKETQYF
many	.	TRBV7-3	TRBJ2-3	TGTGCCAGCAGCTCCCAGGGGGGCAGGGGGGATACGCAGTATTTT	CASSSQGGRGDTQYF
many	.	TRBV12-3/TRBV12-4	TRBJ2-5	TGTGCCAGCAGTGCAGGGGCCCCGGCGGGGGCAAAGTACTTC	CASSAGAPAGAKYF
many	TRBD2	TRBV20-1	TRBJ2-1	TGCAGTGCTAGAGATCCGACTAGCGGGTCAATCTCGGTTGAGCAGTTCTTC	CSARDPTSGSISVEQFF
.	TRBD2	TRBV25-1	TRBJ2-1	TGTACCAGCAGTGATTTGCGGGAGATCGGCAATGAGCAGTTCTTC	CTSSDLREIGNEQFF
many	TRBD2	TRBV11-2	TRBJ2-4	TGTGCCAGCAGCTTAGGTGGCGGGAGGGCCAAGGTGTACTTC	CASSLGGGRAKVYF
many	.	TRBV7-2	TRBJ1-1	TGTGCCAGCAGCTTCTCTCACTTGAACACTGAAGCTTTCTTT	CASSFSHLNTEAFF
.	.	TRBV18	TRBJ2-6	TGTGCCAGCTCACCCCAGGGCATGGGTTCTGGGGCCAACGTCCTGACTTTC	CASSPQGMGSGANVLTF
.	TRBD1	TRBV6-4	TRBJ2-7	TGTGCCAGCAGTTACCCGAGGGGACAGGCCTACGAGCAGTACTTC	CASSYPRGQAYEQYF
few	TRBD1	TRBV19	TRBJ1-2	TGTGCCAGTAGCCAAGGACAGGGTAGCTACACCTTC	CASSQGQGSYTF
many	.	TRBV11-2	TRBJ2-7	TGTGCCAGCAGCCAACTAGGAACCGCCTACGAGCAGTACTTC	CASSQLGTAYEQYF
many	TRBD2	TRBV12-3/TRBV12-4	TRBJ2-7	TGTGCCAGCAGTTTGGGGAGGGACTTAGGCGGTAGGGCCTACGAGCAGTACTTC	CASSLGRDLGGRAYEQYF
few	TRBD1	TRBV2	TRBJ1-5	TGTGCCAGCAGTGAACCGACAGGGAGCAATCAGCCCCAGCATTTT	CASSEPTGSNQPQHF
many	.	TRBV6-1	TRBJ2-4	TGTGCCAGCAGAGGGCCGGCCAAAAACATTCAGTACTTC	CASRGPAKNIQYF